This T cell receptor beta chain was sequenced during a study of T cells in Graves' hyperthyroidism and ophthalmopathy. Many counts were recorded for this clonotype. What was amplified from RNA transcripts were TCR beta CDR3 regions. The HTBI primer set was used in a first-round RT-PCR of the TCR CDR3. A single record per CDR3 protein comes from TCRdb applying MiXCR to the multiplex PCR reads. Of approximately 720,000 distinct CDR3 sequences listed, approximately 19% are singletons. Germline V gene data show CDR1 as SNHLY and CDR2 as FYNNEI. The CDR3 spans 16 residues. V lost 7 bases to trimming and J lost 2 bases; unmatched junction nucleotides: 11.

Specimen: blood. This receptor was taken from a woman aged 45 to 65 with Graves' hyperthyroidism that later progressed to Graves' ophthalmopathy. The V gene is TRBV2, the J gene TRBJ2-3; TRBD1 matches 8 bases. The CDR3 spells CASNRDTGGNTDTQYF. The CDR3 nucleotides are TGTGCCAGCAACCGAGACACAGGGGGAAACACAGATACGCAGTATTTT.